Shown below are 23 T cell receptor beta chains from a single sample sequenced in a study of blood T cell repertoires in COVID-19. The repertoire was sequenced with immunoSEQ multiplex PCR; TCRdb's copy has only in-frame clones and lacks some. The sample holds 250,000 to 300,000 clones, 80% to 85% seen once. The sample taken for sequencing was PBMCs or T cells enriched from blood (not recorded which). The receptors were gathered from a man aged 35-49 years who had been exposed to COVID-19.

The CDR3 region has the DNA TGTGCCACCAGTGACGGGACTGTGTATGGCTACACCTTC. Protein sequence: CATSDGTVYGYTF. This chain uses TRBV24-1 with TRBJ1-2, with a possible D match to TRBD1 (5 bases). Per germline, CDR1 KGHDR and CDR2 SFDVKD. The CDR3 totals 13 residues. V lost 4 bases and J 5 bases, leaving 10 bases between the germline ends.

The genes are TRBV12-3 or TRBV12-4 and TRBJ2-2; no firm D call. V lost 5 bases, J lost 5 bases, and 6 bases lay in between. This CDR3 comprises 12 residues. The DNA of the CDR3 is TGTGCCAGCAGTCATTCAACCGGGGAGCTGTTTTTT. Encoded protein: CASSHSTGELFF.

The J gene is TRBJ1-2, the V gene TRBV7-8; the D gene is possibly TRBD1 (5 bases). The V end was cut by 5 bases, the J end by 6 bases, with 10 bases between. This CDR3 contains 12 residues. Germline V gene sequence: CDR1 SGHVS, CDR2 FQNEAQ. CDR3 loop: CASSLSTDGYTF. In DNA form, the CDR3 reads TGTGCCAGCAGCCTATCGACAGATGGCTACACCTTC.

The chain links TRBV11-2 to TRBJ2-4; a possible D gene is TRBD1 (5 bases). Germline assignment: CDR1 SGHAT and CDR2 FQNNGV. The CDR3 contains 15 residues. V lost 5 bases to trimming and J lost 5 bases, with 16 bases between them. Written as DNA, the CDR3 is TGTGCCAGCAGCAGGTGGGGCAGCAGAGAAAACATTCAGTACTTC. Its translation is CASSRWGSRENIQYF.

The chain combines TRBV2 with TRBJ1-4; D gene ambiguous. This CDR3 has 15 amino acids. V lost 6 bases to trimming and J lost 8 bases, with 19 bases between them. CDR1 SNHLY and CDR2 FYNNEI come from the germline V gene. CDR3 amino acids: CASRRTGNVQEKLFF. As DNA, the CDR3 is TGTGCCAGCAGACGTACGGGGAATGTTCAGGAAAAACTGTTTTTT.

This clone was seen more than once but under ten times. The chain is built from TRBV10-3 and TRBJ1-2; D is possibly TRBD1 (6 bases). Trimming took 4 bases from V and 1 from J, leaving 19 bases between them. This CDR3 spans 17 amino acids. Germline CDR1 reads ENHRY; CDR2 reads SYGVKD. The CDR3 sequence: CAISAGQDSGDNYGYTF. The CDR3 DNA is TGTGCCATCAGTGCGGGGCAGGACTCAGGGGATAACTATGGCTACACCTTC.

The V call is TRBV5-4, the J call TRBJ2-6; D gene uncertain. The germline CDR1 and CDR2 sequences are SGHNT and YYREEE (reference sequence). There are 16 residues in the CDR3. V was trimmed by 0 bases and J by 0 bases, leaving 7 bases between them. The CDR3 nucleotides read TGTGCCAGCAGCTTGGGAGGCCTCTCTGGGGCCAACGTCCTGACTTTC. Its translation is CASSLGGLSGANVLTF. Filled out from reference TRBV5-4 and TRBJ2-6, the complete variable domain reads ETGVTQSPTHLIKTRGQQVTLRCSSQSGHNTVSWYQQALGQGPQFIFQYYREEENGRGNFPPRFSGLQFPNYSSELNVNALELDDSALYLCASSLGGLSGANVLTFGAGSRLTVL.

CDR3: CASSSRGVRQETQYF. CDR3 bases: TGTGCCAGCAGCTCCCGGGGGGTAAGGCAAGAGACCCAGTACTTC. This chain uses TRBV5-4 with TRBJ2-5; TRBD2 matches 7 bases. The CDR3 is made up of 15 amino acids. The V gene's germline CDR1 is SGHNT and CDR2 YYREEE (reference sequence). After removal of 3 bases from V and 2 bases from J, the junction contained 7 bases not matched to a gene.

This clone has only a few counts. The chain employs TRBV6-1 and TRBJ2-3; 7 nucleotides agree with TRBD2. Germline CDR1 reads MNHNS; CDR2 reads SASEGT. J gave up 2 bases and V 2 bases, and 7 bases lay outside the gene matches. This CDR3 is built from 16 residues. CDR3 nucleotides: TGTGCCAGCAGTGAAATGGTTCTAGCGGACACAGATACGCAGTATTTT. It is translated as CASSEMVLADTDTQYF.

The chain has TRBV3-1 (or the pseudogene TRBV3-2) and TRBJ1-1; no reliable D call. Trimming removed 1 base from V and 11 bases from J, with 17 bases in between. This CDR3 spans 14 amino acids. Per germline, CDR1 LGHDT and CDR2 YNNKEL (reference sequence). CDR3 sequence: CASSQVPLLFEAFF. Written as DNA, the CDR3 is TGTGCCAGCAGCCAAGTCCCCCTTTTATTTGAGGCTTTCTTT.

CDR3 nucleotides: TGTGCCAGCTCACCAGCGACTAGCGGAACCTACAATGAGCAGTTCTTC. This encodes CASSPATSGTYNEQFF. The chain employs TRBV18 and TRBJ2-1; TRBD2 matches at 9 bases. V shed 2 bases, J shed 2 bases, and the junction held 4 bases outside the gene matches. The CDR3 totals 16 residues. The germline V gene has CDR1 KGHSH and CDR2 LQKENI.

The chain is built from TRBV18 and TRBJ2-1; TRBD1 agrees at 9 bases. The CDR3 spans 14 residues. The germline V gene encodes CDR1 KGHSH and CDR2 LQKENI. Germline trimming cut 6 bases from V and 8 bases from J; bases unmatched to any gene: 8. In DNA form, the CDR3 reads TGTGCCAGCTCGTCCGGGACAGGGATTTATGAGCAGTTCTTC. Protein product: CASSSGTGIYEQFF.

The chain uses TRBV30 and TRBJ1-5; D perhaps matches TRBD1 (5 bases). The CDR3 consists of 13 residues. Germline loops: CDR1 GTSNPN, CDR2 SVGIG (reference sequence). Trimming stripped 3 bases from V and 7 bases from J, with 13 bases between. In DNA form, the CDR3 reads TGTGCCTGGAGCCGTACCCAGGGCCAGCCCCAGCATTTT. It encodes CAWSRTQGQPQHF.

This chain connects TRBV7-2 to TRBJ2-1; D not certain. With 5 bases removed from V and 8 bases from J, the gap between germline ends came to 13 bases. The CDR3 sequence is 13 residues long. Germline values: CDR1 SGHTA, CDR2 FQGNSA. Here the CDR3 reads CASSTYLKDEQFF. For the CDR3, the DNA is TGTGCCAGCAGCACCTACCTTAAAGATGAGCAGTTCTTC.

The chain combines TRBV3-1 (or the pseudogene TRBV3-2) with TRBJ2-3; 7 nucleotides line up with TRBD2. The junction had 7 bases not matched to a gene; V was cut back by 4 bases and J by 3 bases. Germline loops: CDR1 LGHDT, CDR2 YNNKEL (reference sequence). The CDR3 loop spans 15 amino acids. The CDR3 is CASSPLGLGTDTQYF. As DNA, the CDR3 is TGTGCCAGCAGCCCCCTCGGACTAGGTACAGATACGCAGTATTTT.

This clone was picked up one time. The V call is TRBV21-1, the J call TRBJ1-2; no check of the table's D call, TRBD1, against the DNA was made. TRBV21-1 is described as a pseudogene. This CDR3 contains 15 residues. DNA of the CDR3: TGTGCCAGCAGCGCGGCCGGGACAGGTCTCGATGGCTACACCTTC. It is translated as CASSAAGTGLDGYTF.

The CDR3 DNA reads TGTGCCAGCAGTCCGAGGTTGCTGGGTAACACCATATATTTT. Its protein product is CASSPRLLGNTIYF. This rearrangement joins TRBV5-5 to TRBJ1-3, with unresolved D. V gave up 5 bases and J gave up 7 bases, with 16 bases separating them. CDR1 and CDR2 (germline): SGHKS, YYEKEE (reference sequence). The CDR3 sequence is 14 residues long.

This clone appeared a single time. DNA of the CDR3: TGTGCCAGCTCACCCCCGGGACAGGGATTGAACACTGAAGCTTTCTTT. Protein sequence: CASSPPGQGLNTEAFF. The chain combines TRBV18 with TRBJ1-1; 9 bases are a match to TRBD1. Trimming cost V 3 bases and J 0 bases; bases outside gene matches: 5. Germline V gene lookup returns CDR1 KGHSH and CDR2 LQKENI. CDR3 length equals 16 residues.

There are a few counts of this clone. V usage is TRBV12-3 or TRBV12-4 and J usage is TRBJ1-1, with TRBD1 matching over 8 bases. With V trimmed by 6 bases and J by 11 bases, 11 bases remained unmatched. This CDR3 is built from 13 residues. This chain's CDR3 is CASSLKDRVGAFF. The DNA for the CDR3 is TGTGCCAGCAGCCTGAAGGACAGGGTCGGGGCTTTCTTT.

The V gene is TRBV3-1 (or the pseudogene TRBV3-2), the J gene TRBJ1-1; D uncertain. Trimming pared 6 bases from V and 3 bases from J, leaving 8 bases between. Germline lookup yields CDR1 LGHDT and CDR2 YNNKEL (reference sequence). This CDR3 has 12 amino acids. The CDR3 sequence is CASSYSHTEAFF. DNA for the CDR3: TGTGCCAGCAGTTATTCTCACACTGAAGCTTTCTTT.

Remarks on this clone: This same CDR3 is encoded by further DNA sequences in the sample. J is TRBJ1-1 and V is TRBV18; 9 bases are shared with TRBD1. Germline-derived CDR1 and CDR2 are KGHSH and LQKENI. Trimming took 3 bases from V and 1 from J; bases not matched to a gene: 0. There are 14 residues in the CDR3. CDR3 protein: CASSPGQGNTEAFF. The CDR3 nucleotides read TGTGCCAGCTCACCGGGACAGGGGAACACTGAAGCTTTCTTT.

This chain links TRBV12-3 or TRBV12-4 with TRBJ1-5, with no clear D. CDR3 size: 12 residues. Trimming cost V 3 bases and J 9 bases, with 9 bases left between them. The CDR3 region has the DNA TGTGCCAGCAGTTTGCTTTCCAGGCCCCAGCATTTT. Encoded protein: CASSLLSRPQHF.

The rearrangement links TRBV11-3 to TRBJ2-5, with 11 bases matching TRBD1. The CDR3 has 19 amino acids. Trimming cost V 7 bases and J 3 bases; bases outside gene matches: 19. Germline loops: CDR1 SGHNT, CDR2 YENEEA. The CDR3 reads CASIIIDGDRGYKEETQYF. The CDR3 coding sequence is TGTGCCAGCATAATAATCGATGGGGACAGGGGGTATAAGGAAGAGACCCAGTACTTC. Filled out from reference TRBV11-3 and TRBJ2-5, the complete variable domain reads EAGVVQSPRYKIIEKKQPVAFWCNPISGHNTLYWYLQNLGQGPELLIRYENEEAVDDSQLPKDRFSAERLKGVDSTLKIQPAELGDSAVYLCASIIIDGDRGYKEETQYFGPGTRLLVL.